A single T cell receptor beta chain is shown here with its context. The antigen is not known. An end of the junction does not agree with germline; a read error may underlie this. This CDR3 contains 13 residues. The germline V gene has CDR1 LNHDA and CDR2 SQIVND (reference sequence). The data were obtained in a study of OX40 agonist ivuxolimab in advanced cancers. Overall study: Clinicians treated patients with ivuxolimab, an agonistic anti-OX40 (CD134) antibody.

The assay was immunoSEQ multiplex PCR, and TCRdb's table has in-frame clones only and misses some. The sample includes roughly 70,000 clones, about 90% of them seen just once. Findings and limits, study-wide: Within 6 weeks, CD4+ and CD8+ blood T cells expanded clonally at 0.1 to 3.0 mg/kg. Partial responders receiving 0.1-3.0 mg/kg showed among the lowest clonal expansion.

The receptor was derived from an adult with an advanced solid tumor such as melanoma, head and neck, liver or kidney cancer. The genes are TRBV19 and TRBJ1-1; the D is unclear. This specimen was CD4+ or CD8+ T cells sorted from blood, taken in a trial of the OX40 agonist ivuxolimab. The CDR3 sequence is CASSISRNAEAFF. In nucleotides, the CDR3 is TGTGCCAGTAGTATCAGCAGGAACGCTGAAGCTTTCTTT.